This T cell receptor beta chain appears in the sequencing data of a study of T cells after yellow fever vaccination. TCRdb fed the 5' RACE reads into MiXCR, producing one record per CDR3 protein. The sample holds about 340,000 distinct CDR3 sequences, 8.7% seen once. Study-level results: Weaker, the secondary response peaked sooner, at day 5 versus 15.

As regards this clonotype: Its target is not known.

The sequencing used PBMCs, collected on the day of the first yellow fever vaccination. The TCR originated in a man in his late teens or twenties who received the YFV17D yellow fever vaccine.

CDR3 sequence: CSGMRGEGETQYF. The CDR3 DNA reads as TGCAGCGGGATGAGGGGAGAGGGAGAGACCCAGTACTTC. The genes are TRBV20-1 and TRBJ2-5; D is possibly TRBD1 or TRBD2 (5 bases each). The CDR3 is 13 residues long. Germline lookup yields CDR1 DFQATT and CDR2 SNEGSKA (reference sequence).